The next 7 T cell receptor beta chains were all read from a single sample in a study of blood T cell repertoires in COVID-19. Libraries were prepared by immunoSEQ multiplex PCR; TCRdb keeps only in-frame clonotypes and omits some of them. This sample has roughly 190,000 clones, with around 90% found just once. Sample: peripheral blood. Every receptor here comes from a man aged 55-75 years with active or convalescent COVID-19.

V and J are TRBV4-1 and TRBJ1-3; unclear D gene. CDR1 is MGHRA, CDR2 YSYEKL, per germline. The CDR3 spans 14 residues. The germline V and J ends were trimmed by 4 bases and 4 bases, with 11 bases remaining between them. Written as DNA, the CDR3 is TGCGCCAGCAGCCCATGGGCTGCCGGAAACACCATATATTTT. Translating gives CASSPWAAGNTIYF.

This clone was observed a few times. The gene calls are TRBV5-1 and TRBJ2-3; the D gene is possibly TRBD1 (6 bases). V was cut by 4 bases and J by 3 bases, with 12 bases left in between. This CDR3 comprises 14 residues. The germline gives CDR1 SGHRS, CDR2 YFSETQ. CDR3 DNA sequence: TGCGCCAGCAGCCCAATAGGACAGACAGATACGCAGTATTTT. Residues: CASSPIGQTDTQYF.

The chain recombines TRBV2 with TRBJ1-2, with TRBD1 identical over 9 bases. The junction had 13 bases not matched to a gene; V was cut back by 7 bases and J by 7 bases. The germline gives CDR1 SNHLY, CDR2 FYNNEI. This CDR3 region has 15 residues. The CDR3 sequence is CASTKEGGTGLGYTF. The CDR3 region has the DNA TGTGCCAGCACCAAAGAAGGAGGGACAGGGCTTGGCTACACCTTC.

The rearrangement links TRBV3-1 (or the pseudogene TRBV3-2) to TRBJ2-3, with D perhaps TRBD2 (6 bases). This CDR3 has 15 amino acids. The germline CDR1 and CDR2 sequences are LGHDT and YNNKEL (reference sequence). V shed 0 bases and J shed 4 bases, with 11 bases lying between them. CDR3 DNA sequence: TGTGCCAGCAGCCAAGACGCGGGGACCTCAGATACGCAGTATTTT. It is translated as CASSQDAGTSDTQYF.

The genes are TRBV6-5 and TRBJ2-2; D may be TRBD2 (7 bases). Germline CDR1 is MNHEY and CDR2 is SVGAGI. The CDR3 length is 15 residues. V was clipped by 11 bases and J by 5 bases, with 21 bases between them. CDR3 bases: TGTGCCCGCACGCCTGGGGGGGGCGGGACCGGGGAGCTGTTTTTT. Translated: CARTPGGGGTGELFF.

This sequence joins TRBV4-2 and TRBJ1-1, with D unresolved. The germline V and J ends were trimmed by 4 bases and 1 base, with 7 bases remaining between them. CDR1 and CDR2 (germline): LGHNA, YNFKEQ. The CDR3 loop spans 13 amino acids. CDR3 sequence: CASSLFGNTEAFF. The CDR3 DNA is TGTGCCAGCAGCCTATTCGGGAACACTGAAGCTTTCTTT.

This clone was picked up one time. The chain recombines TRBV28 with TRBJ2-7; TRBD2 might be the D (6 bases). Germline assignment: CDR1 MDHEN and CDR2 SYDVKM. V was trimmed by 5 bases and J by 5 bases, leaving 16 bases between them. There are 14 residues in the CDR3. As DNA, the CDR3 is TGTGCCAGCAGTCCCCGGACTATCTCTAACGAGCAGTACTTC. It yields the protein CASSPRTISNEQYF.